Listed below are T cell receptor beta chains from one sample, sequenced in a study of blood T cell repertoires in COVID-19. Clones were sequenced by immunoSEQ multiplex PCR, and TCRdb holds only the in-frame ones, with some missing. The sample has roughly 200,000 clones, around four fifths seen once. The sample consisted of peripheral blood. These receptors all come from a human donor in a cohort sampled during active COVID-19. The CDR3 runs from the conserved cysteine through the conserved F or W. Each record gives: J gene, V gene, D gene, CDR3 length, CDR3 DNA, CDR3 protein. D genes are given only for firm matches.

TRBJ1-5,TRBV18,.,14,TGTGCCAGCTCACCCCAGGGTCTGGATCAGCCCCAGCATTTT,CASSPQGLDQPQHF
TRBJ2-5,TRBV5-8,TRBD2,16,TGTGCCAGCAGCTTGGGGGCCCTAGCGGATCAAGAGACCCAGTACTTC,CASSLGALADQETQYF
TRBJ1-4,TRBV5-4,TRBD1,18,TGTGCCAGCAGCTCGACCGGGACAGGCGGACTTCGGAATGAAAAACTGTTTTTT,CASSSTGTGGLRNEKLFF
TRBJ2-3,TRBV9,.,15,TGTGCCAGCAGCGTAGCGGGAAGGTGGACAGATACGCAGTATTTT,CASSVAGRWTDTQYF
TRBJ1-4,TRBV5-1,TRBD1,16,TGCGCCAGCAGCTTGACCCACAGGGGGCATGATGAAAAACTGTTTTTT,CASSLTHRGHDEKLFF
TRBJ2-1,TRBV5-1,TRBD2,15,TGCGCCAGCAGCGGAGGGGCTAGCGGGAGAACTGAGCAGTTCTTC,CASSGGASGRTEQFF
TRBJ1-6,TRBV7-8,TRBD1,16,TGTGCCAGCAGCCCGAGGTACGGCAGGGGGAATTCACCCCTCCACTTT,CASSPRYGRGNSPLHF
TRBJ2-2,TRBV21-1,.,16,TGTGCCAGCAGCAAACGAGGAGCGGAAAACACCGGGGAGCTGTTTTTT,CASSKRGAENTGELFF
TRBJ2-3,TRBV5-4,TRBD2,14,TGTGCCAGCAGCCCCGGACTAGCTCCAGATACGCAGTATTTT,CASSPGLAPDTQYF
TRBJ2-5,TRBV27,TRBD2,14,TGTGCCAGCAAGGGACTAGCAGGGCAAGAGACCCAGTACTTC,CASKGLAGQETQYF
TRBJ2-5,TRBV5-6,.,13,TGTGCCAGCAGCTTGGACCAGCAAGAGACCCAGTACTTC,CASSLDQQETQYF
TRBJ2-5,TRBV13,.,13,TGTGCCAGCAGCTCATACCGGAGAGAGACCCAGTACTTC,CASSSYRRETQYF
TRBJ1-2,TRBV4-1,.,13,TGCGCCAGCAGCCAAGATAGAGGGTTAGGCTACACCTTC,CASSQDRGLGYTF
TRBJ1-2,TRBV10-3,.,13,TGTGCCATCAGTCCGGCAGGGGATTATGGCTACACCTTC,CAISPAGDYGYTF
TRBJ2-1,TRBV5-6,.,15,TGTGCCAGCAGCGGCGGTGGGGCGGGGTACAATGAGCAGTTCTTC,CASSGGGAGYNEQFF